Listed below are T cell receptor beta chains from one sample, sequenced in a study of OX40 agonist ivuxolimab in advanced cancers. Data came from immunoSEQ multiplex PCR; TCRdb stores just in-frame clones and leaves some out. In the table there are tens of thousands of clones, about 93% of which are singletons. Sequencing was performed on CD4+ or CD8+ T cells sorted from blood, taken in a trial of the OX40 agonist ivuxolimab. These receptors originate from an adult with an advanced solid tumor such as melanoma, head and neck, liver or kidney cancer. CDR3s include the opening cysteine and the closing phenylalanine or tryptophan. D genes are given only for firm matches. Size is omitted from some rows. Given values are once, few, many or a class for expanded clones.

v_gene: TRBV15; j_gene: TRBJ1-5; d_gene: TRBD1; abundance: -; CDR3nt: TGTGCCACCAGCCTCTGGACAGGGGAACGGGATCAGCCCCAGCATTTT; CDR3aa: CATSLWTGERDQPQHF
v_gene: TRBV11-2; j_gene: TRBJ1-1; d_gene: -; abundance: -; CDR3nt: TGTGCCAGCAGCTTAGGGTGGGCAGGGAGGAACACTGAAGCTTTCTTT; CDR3aa: CASSLGWAGRNTEAFF
v_gene: TRBV27; j_gene: TRBJ2-7; d_gene: TRBD2; abundance: -; CDR3nt: TGTGCCAGCAGCACCGGGACTAGCGGCTACGAGCAGTACTTC; CDR3aa: CASSTGTSGYEQYF
v_gene: TRBV5-8; j_gene: TRBJ2-1; d_gene: TRBD2; abundance: -; CDR3nt: TGTGCCAGCAGCTTCGGGACTAGCGGGAGAAATGAGCAGTTCTTC; CDR3aa: CASSFGTSGRNEQFF
v_gene: TRBV4-3; j_gene: TRBJ2-7; d_gene: -; abundance: -; CDR3nt: TGCGCCAGCAGCCAAGATTCGGCAGGGTGGAACGAGCAGTACTTC; CDR3aa: CASSQDSAGWNEQYF
v_gene: TRBV9; j_gene: TRBJ2-7; d_gene: -; abundance: once; CDR3nt: TGTGCCAGCAGCTTACGGGCCGGGCAGGACTACGAGCAGTACTTC; CDR3aa: CASSLRAGQDYEQYF
v_gene: TRBV28; j_gene: TRBJ2-7; d_gene: TRBD1; abundance: -; CDR3nt: TGTGCCAGCAGAACAGGGGCCTCCTACGAGCAGTACTTC; CDR3aa: CASRTGASYEQYF
v_gene: TRBV7-9; j_gene: TRBJ2-5; d_gene: -; abundance: -; CDR3nt: TGTGCCAGCAGCTTAGGGGACGGGTACCAAGAGACCCAGTACTTC; CDR3aa: CASSLGDGYQETQYF
v_gene: TRBV27; j_gene: TRBJ2-1; d_gene: TRBD1; abundance: -; CDR3nt: TGTGCCAGCAGTTTCGGGACAGGGTTCTACAATGAGCAGTTCTTC; CDR3aa: CASSFGTGFYNEQFF
v_gene: TRBV11-2; j_gene: TRBJ1-1; d_gene: -; abundance: -; CDR3nt: TGTGCCAGCAGCTTAGTGATTCACACTGAAGCTTTCTTT; CDR3aa: CASSLVIHTEAFF
v_gene: TRBV5-6; j_gene: TRBJ1-1; d_gene: -; abundance: few; CDR3nt: TGTGCCAGCAGCTTGGAATTCGTCGAAGCTTTCTTT; CDR3aa: CASSLEFVEAFF
v_gene: TRBV29-1; j_gene: TRBJ2-7; d_gene: -; abundance: -; CDR3nt: TGCAGCGTCGGACAGACCAACTCCTACGAGCAGTACTTC; CDR3aa: CSVGQTNSYEQYF
v_gene: TRBV7-2; j_gene: TRBJ2-3; d_gene: -; abundance: -; CDR3nt: TGTGCCAGCAGCCACCCGGGTACGGATACAGATACGCAGTATTTT; CDR3aa: CASSHPGTDTDTQYF
v_gene: TRBV5-1; j_gene: TRBJ2-1; d_gene: -; abundance: -; CDR3nt: TGCGCCAGCAGCCTAACTAGCAGCCCATACAATGAGCAGTTCTTC; CDR3aa: CASSLTSSPYNEQFF
v_gene: TRBV6-5; j_gene: TRBJ2-7; d_gene: TRBD1; abundance: -; CDR3nt: TGTGCCAGCAGTGCCGGGACAGGGTCCTACGAGCAGTACTTC; CDR3aa: CASSAGTGSYEQYF
v_gene: TRBV27; j_gene: TRBJ1-4; d_gene: -; abundance: -; CDR3nt: TGTGCCAGCAGTTTAGCGGGGAGAGATGAAAAACTGTTTTTT; CDR3aa: CASSLAGRDEKLFF
v_gene: TRBV10-3; j_gene: TRBJ2-2; d_gene: -; abundance: -; CDR3nt: TGTGCCGCGGAAACCGGGGTAGCCGGGGAGCTGTTTTTT; CDR3aa: CAAETGVAGELFF
v_gene: TRBV4-1; j_gene: TRBJ2-1; d_gene: TRBD1; abundance: -; CDR3nt: TGCGCCAGCAGCCAGGGACAGGGGGGGAACAATGAGCAGTTCTTC; CDR3aa: CASSQGQGGNNEQFF
v_gene: TRBV7-2; j_gene: TRBJ1-2; d_gene: -; abundance: -; CDR3nt: TGTGCCAGCACCCCGGGAGGGAACTATGGCTACACCTTC; CDR3aa: CASTPGGNYGYTF
v_gene: TRBV6-6; j_gene: TRBJ1-5; d_gene: -; abundance: -; CDR3nt: TGTGCCAGCAGTTCGGGTTTGGGAAGTCAGCCCCAGCATTTT; CDR3aa: CASSSGLGSQPQHF
v_gene: TRBV5-8; j_gene: TRBJ2-1; d_gene: -; abundance: -; CDR3nt: TGTGCCAGCAGCTTGGACACTCCCGAGGCTCGTTTCTTC; CDR3aa: CASSLDTPEARFF
v_gene: TRBV4-1; j_gene: TRBJ1-5; d_gene: -; abundance: -; CDR3nt: TGCGCCAGCAGCCAAGTCAGGGGCGGCAATCAGCCCCAGCATTTT; CDR3aa: CASSQVRGGNQPQHF
v_gene: TRBV7-9; j_gene: TRBJ2-7; d_gene: -; abundance: -; CDR3nt: TGCGCCAGCAGCCAAGACAGAGCGAACTACGAGCAGTACTTC; CDR3aa: CASSQDRANYEQYF
v_gene: TRBV4-1; j_gene: TRBJ2-2; d_gene: -; abundance: -; CDR3nt: TGCGCCAGCAGCCAAGAGGATCCGAGTACCGGGGAGCTGTTTTTT; CDR3aa: CASSQEDPSTGELFF
v_gene: TRBV4-1; j_gene: TRBJ1-5; d_gene: -; abundance: -; CDR3nt: TGCGCCAGCACCCAAGACGTCTGGGGGCGAAGCAATCAGCCCCAGCATTTT; CDR3aa: CASTQDVWGRSNQPQHF
v_gene: TRBV7-2; j_gene: TRBJ2-5; d_gene: TRBD1; abundance: -; CDR3nt: TGTGCCAGCAGCTTAGGAGGACAGGGAAGGTATCGGGAGACCCAGTACTTC; CDR3aa: CASSLGGQGRYRETQYF
v_gene: TRBV19; j_gene: TRBJ1-2; d_gene: -; abundance: -; CDR3nt: TGTGCCAGTACCGAACAGCTCAACTATGGCTACACCTTC; CDR3aa: CASTEQLNYGYTF
v_gene: TRBV30; j_gene: TRBJ2-1; d_gene: -; abundance: -; CDR3nt: TGTGCCTGGGACATCTTAGGAAATGAGCAGTTCTTC; CDR3aa: CAWDILGNEQFF
v_gene: TRBV14; j_gene: TRBJ2-7; d_gene: -; abundance: -; CDR3nt: TGTGCCAGCAGCCAGGGAACCGACAGAAGAGTCTACGAGCAGTACTTC; CDR3aa: CASSQGTDRRVYEQYF
v_gene: TRBV4-3; j_gene: TRBJ2-7; d_gene: TRBD1; abundance: -; CDR3nt: TGCGCCAGCAGCCCGGACAGGCTAAACTACGAGCAGTACTTC; CDR3aa: CASSPDRLNYEQYF
v_gene: TRBV19; j_gene: TRBJ2-7; d_gene: -; abundance: -; CDR3nt: TGTGCCAGTAGCTCTGACATAATCCGCTACGAGCAGTACTTC; CDR3aa: CASSSDIIRYEQYF
v_gene: TRBV7-8; j_gene: TRBJ1-4; d_gene: -; abundance: -; CDR3nt: TGTGCCAGCAGCACATTCGGGACAACTAATGAAAAACTGTTTTTT; CDR3aa: CASSTFGTTNEKLFF
v_gene: TRBV12-5; j_gene: TRBJ1-1; d_gene: TRBD1; abundance: -; CDR3nt: TGTGCTAGTGGTTTAGCCGGACAGGGGGACGGAACTGAAGCTTTCTTT; CDR3aa: CASGLAGQGDGTEAFF
v_gene: TRBV7-2; j_gene: TRBJ1-2; d_gene: TRBD1; abundance: -; CDR3nt: TGTGCCAGCAGCTTAGGGGACAGGGAGTCAAACTATGGCTACACCTTC; CDR3aa: CASSLGDRESNYGYTF
v_gene: TRBV4-1; j_gene: TRBJ2-3; d_gene: -; abundance: -; CDR3nt: TGCGCCAGCAGCCAAGAGAGATGGGGGCCGACAGATACGCAGTATTTT; CDR3aa: CASSQERWGPTDTQYF
v_gene: TRBV6-5; j_gene: TRBJ2-1; d_gene: TRBD1; abundance: -; CDR3nt: TGTGCCAGCACCAGGGGGAATGAGCAGTTCTTC; CDR3aa: CASTRGNEQFF
v_gene: TRBV27; j_gene: TRBJ1-5; d_gene: TRBD1; abundance: -; CDR3nt: TGTGCCAGCAGTCCGGGACAGCATAATCAGCCCCAGCATTTT; CDR3aa: CASSPGQHNQPQHF
v_gene: TRBV9; j_gene: TRBJ2-3; d_gene: -; abundance: -; CDR3nt: TGTGCCAGCAGCGTCGACTCCGGTACGCAGTATTTT; CDR3aa: CASSVDSGTQYF
v_gene: TRBV5-8; j_gene: TRBJ2-7; d_gene: TRBD1; abundance: once; CDR3nt: TGTGCCAGCCCCAACAGGGGTCCACCCTACGAGCAGTACTTC; CDR3aa: CASPNRGPPYEQYF
v_gene: TRBV27; j_gene: TRBJ1-6; d_gene: TRBD1; abundance: few; CDR3nt: TGTGCCAGCAGTTGGACAGGGGCCCAATCACCCCTCCACTTT; CDR3aa: CASSWTGAQSPLHF
v_gene: TRBV27; j_gene: TRBJ2-3; d_gene: -; abundance: once; CDR3nt: TGTGCCAGCAGTTTATCGGAGGGTGGGGGTCAGTATTTT; CDR3aa: CASSLSEGGGQYF
v_gene: TRBV4-2; j_gene: TRBJ2-1; d_gene: -; abundance: few; CDR3nt: TGTGCCAGCAGCCAAGACAGGAGCTCCTACAATGAGCAGTTCTTC; CDR3aa: CASSQDRSSYNEQFF
v_gene: TRBV19; j_gene: TRBJ2-1; d_gene: -; abundance: once; CDR3nt: TGTGCCAGTACAGGCCTAGCCGTGAATGAGCAGTTCTTC; CDR3aa: CASTGLAVNEQFF
v_gene: TRBV27; j_gene: TRBJ1-2; d_gene: TRBD1; abundance: -; CDR3nt: TGTGCCAGCAGTTTATCAGGCAGGGGGACGGGTGGCTACACCTTC; CDR3aa: CASSLSGRGTGGYTF
v_gene: TRBV19; j_gene: TRBJ2-1; d_gene: TRBD1; abundance: -; CDR3nt: TGTGCCAGTAGTGGAGGACAGGGGGCAAACAATGAGCAGTTCTTC; CDR3aa: CASSGGQGANNEQFF
v_gene: TRBV19; j_gene: TRBJ2-7; d_gene: -; abundance: once; CDR3nt: TGTGCCAGTAGCCCTGGGATCGGTCTTTACGAGCAGTACTTC; CDR3aa: CASSPGIGLYEQYF
v_gene: TRBV4-1; j_gene: TRBJ2-1; d_gene: -; abundance: -; CDR3nt: TGCGCCAGCAGCCCCTTGGGGGCGATCAATGAGCAGTTCTTC; CDR3aa: CASSPLGAINEQFF
v_gene: TRBV4-1; j_gene: TRBJ1-5; d_gene: -; abundance: -; CDR3nt: TGCGCCAGCAGCCATGAAAAACACAGCAATCAGCCCCAGCATTTT; CDR3aa: CASSHEKHSNQPQHF
v_gene: TRBV7-2; j_gene: TRBJ2-3; d_gene: TRBD2; abundance: once; CDR3nt: TGTGCCAGCAGCTTAGATTTGGCTAGCGGGGGTCCACCGGGGCAGTATTTT; CDR3aa: CASSLDLASGGPPGQYF